These T cell receptor beta chains were read from a single sample in a study of blood T cell repertoires in COVID-19. Profiled with immunoSEQ multiplex PCR; TCRdb holds only in-frame clones, not every one. The table includes roughly 240,000 clones, roughly 85% detected once. Material: PBMCs or T cells enriched from blood (not recorded which). The receptors come from a woman aged 45-60 years with acute COVID-19. Both conserved end residues are part of each CDR3. Fields, in order: D gene, clone size, J gene, V gene, CDR3 DNA, CDR3 protein. A D gene is named only where the DNA matches it firmly. Only some rows state a clone size, as once, few, many or a class for expanded clones.

D gene: -; clone size: -; J gene: TRBJ1-2; V gene: TRBV5-1; CDR3 DNA: TGCGCCAGCAGCTTGTCAGGGCTCTCACAGGGCTACACCTTC; CDR3 protein: CASSLSGLSQGYTF
D gene: TRBD2; clone size: -; J gene: TRBJ2-1; V gene: TRBV7-2; CDR3 DNA: TGTGCCAGCAGCTTGGGACTAGCGGGGGAGGGTGAGCAGTTCTTC; CDR3 protein: CASSLGLAGEGEQFF
D gene: TRBD1; clone size: -; J gene: TRBJ1-5; V gene: TRBV7-8; CDR3 DNA: TGTGCTGTCGGGACAGGCGGGTATCAGCCCCAGCATTTT; CDR3 protein: CAVGTGGYQPQHF
D gene: TRBD1; clone size: -; J gene: TRBJ1-2; V gene: TRBV19; CDR3 DNA: TGTGCCAGTAGTTCGGTCGGACAGGTCCTTCCTCCTAACTATGGCTACACCTTC; CDR3 protein: CASSSVGQVLPPNYGYTF
D gene: TRBD1; clone size: -; J gene: TRBJ2-1; V gene: TRBV5-1; CDR3 DNA: TGCGCCAGCAGCTCCGAAACAGGGGTATCGGGCAATGAGCAGTTCTTC; CDR3 protein: CASSSETGVSGNEQFF
D gene: TRBD1; clone size: -; J gene: TRBJ1-1; V gene: TRBV19; CDR3 DNA: TGTGCCTCAGTCTATCTGGGACAGCCGAACACTGAAGCTTTCTTT; CDR3 protein: CASVYLGQPNTEAFF
D gene: TRBD1; clone size: -; J gene: TRBJ1-1; V gene: TRBV19; CDR3 DNA: TGTGCCAGTAGTTCCAGGACAGGGGGTAAGGTGAACACTGAAGCTTTCTTT; CDR3 protein: CASSSRTGGKVNTEAFF
D gene: -; clone size: -; J gene: TRBJ1-4; V gene: TRBV5-1; CDR3 DNA: TGCGCCAGCAGCTTGGGACAGCCAAATGAAAAACTGTTTTTT; CDR3 protein: CASSLGQPNEKLFF
D gene: -; clone size: -; J gene: TRBJ2-6; V gene: TRBV6-1; CDR3 DNA: TGTGCCAGCACCCCGCAGGCAACTGGGGCCAACGTCCTGACTTTC; CDR3 protein: CASTPQATGANVLTF
D gene: TRBD2; clone size: -; J gene: TRBJ2-2; V gene: TRBV15; CDR3 DNA: TGTGCCACCAGCCGATGGACTAGTGCGAACACCGGGGAGCTGTTTTTT; CDR3 protein: CATSRWTSANTGELFF
D gene: -; clone size: -; J gene: TRBJ2-2; V gene: TRBV11-2; CDR3 DNA: TGTGCCAGCAGCCCTACTTGGGAGGTCTCCGGGGAGCTGTTTTTT; CDR3 protein: CASSPTWEVSGELFF
D gene: TRBD1; clone size: -; J gene: TRBJ2-7; V gene: TRBV5-1; CDR3 DNA: TGCGCCAGCAGCAGGGGACAGGGGACCCACGAGCAGTACTTC; CDR3 protein: CASSRGQGTHEQYF
D gene: TRBD1; clone size: -; J gene: TRBJ2-1; V gene: TRBV5-1; CDR3 DNA: TGCGCCAGCAGCCTATCTGACAGGGGACTGGACAATGAGCAGTTCTTC; CDR3 protein: CASSLSDRGLDNEQFF
D gene: TRBD2; clone size: -; J gene: TRBJ2-4; V gene: TRBV30; CDR3 DNA: TGTGCCTGGAGTGGAATGGGAGCGGGGGGGAACACGGCCAAAAACATTCAGTACTTC; CDR3 protein: CAWSGMGAGGNTAKNIQYF
D gene: TRBD2; clone size: -; J gene: TRBJ2-3; V gene: TRBV3-1/TRBV3-2; CDR3 DNA: TGTGCCAGCAGCCAGCGGGAGCGCACAGATACGCAGTATTTT; CDR3 protein: CASSQRERTDTQYF
D gene: TRBD1; clone size: -; J gene: TRBJ1-5; V gene: TRBV6-5; CDR3 DNA: TGTGCCAGCCGGGACAGGGACCTGAGCAATCAGCCCCAGCATTTT; CDR3 protein: CASRDRDLSNQPQHF
D gene: -; clone size: -; J gene: TRBJ1-1; V gene: TRBV30; CDR3 DNA: TGTGCCTGGAGTGTACGAGGAATGGACACTGAAGCTTTCTTT; CDR3 protein: CAWSVRGMDTEAFF
D gene: TRBD1; clone size: once; J gene: TRBJ2-2; V gene: TRBV12-5; CDR3 DNA: TGTGCTAGTGGTTGGGGACAGGTTTCGAACACCGGGGAGCTGTTTTTT; CDR3 protein: CASGWGQVSNTGELFF
D gene: -; clone size: once; J gene: TRBJ1-1; V gene: TRBV7-2; CDR3 DNA: TGTGCCAGCAGCTTAGCCGGGAACACTGAAGCTTTCTTT; CDR3 protein: CASSLAGNTEAFF
D gene: -; clone size: -; J gene: TRBJ1-3; V gene: TRBV30; CDR3 DNA: TGTGCCTGGACGCGGGGGGGCAGGACAAACACCATATATTTT; CDR3 protein: CAWTRGGRTNTIYF
D gene: -; clone size: -; J gene: TRBJ2-2; V gene: TRBV3-1/TRBV3-2; CDR3 DNA: TGTGCCAGCAGCCGAGCTTTGCGAGGCACCGGGGAGCTGTTTTTT; CDR3 protein: CASSRALRGTGELFF
D gene: TRBD1; clone size: -; J gene: TRBJ1-2; V gene: TRBV15; CDR3 DNA: TGTGCCACCAGCAGGACACAGGGGCCCTATGGCTACACCTTC; CDR3 protein: CATSRTQGPYGYTF
D gene: TRBD1; clone size: -; J gene: TRBJ2-4; V gene: TRBV30; CDR3 DNA: TGTGCCTGGAGTGCCGGGACAGGGGTTAACATTCAGTACTTC; CDR3 protein: CAWSAGTGVNIQYF
D gene: -; clone size: few; J gene: TRBJ2-3; V gene: TRBV18; CDR3 DNA: TGTGCCAGCTCACCACCGTACGCGGGGACAGATACGCAGTATTTT; CDR3 protein: CASSPPYAGTDTQYF
D gene: -; clone size: -; J gene: TRBJ1-5; V gene: TRBV7-9; CDR3 DNA: TGTGCCAGCAGCTACTCCGGGACACTCGGGAGCAATCAGCCCCAGCATTTT; CDR3 protein: CASSYSGTLGSNQPQHF
D gene: TRBD2; clone size: -; J gene: TRBJ2-2; V gene: TRBV11-3; CDR3 DNA: TGTGCCAGCAGTCGGGGGAGGGAGAACACCGGGGAGCTGTTTTTT; CDR3 protein: CASSRGRENTGELFF
D gene: TRBD1; clone size: once; J gene: TRBJ2-7; V gene: TRBV7-9; CDR3 DNA: TGTGCCAGCAGCGGCCGGGACAGGCACGAGCAGTACTTC; CDR3 protein: CASSGRDRHEQYF
D gene: TRBD1; clone size: once; J gene: TRBJ1-2; V gene: TRBV6-5; CDR3 DNA: TGTGCCAGCAGAACCGACAGGGAGCGTGGCTACACCTTC; CDR3 protein: CASRTDRERGYTF
D gene: -; clone size: -; J gene: TRBJ1-3; V gene: TRBV19; CDR3 DNA: TGTGCCAGTAGACCTAGGACAGAAACTGGAAACACCATATATTTT; CDR3 protein: CASRPRTETGNTIYF
D gene: TRBD1; clone size: -; J gene: TRBJ1-2; V gene: TRBV7-9; CDR3 DNA: TGTGCCAGCAGCTTAGACAGGGGCTGGAACTATGGCTACACCTTC; CDR3 protein: CASSLDRGWNYGYTF
D gene: -; clone size: -; J gene: TRBJ1-1; V gene: TRBV7-9; CDR3 DNA: TGTGCCAGCTCAGGGATAATCGGCACTGAAGCTTTCTTT; CDR3 protein: CASSGIIGTEAFF
D gene: -; clone size: -; J gene: TRBJ2-5; V gene: TRBV30; CDR3 DNA: TGTGCCTGGAGTGTACTACCAATACAAGAGACCCAGTACTTC; CDR3 protein: CAWSVLPIQETQYF
D gene: -; clone size: -; J gene: TRBJ2-6; V gene: TRBV9; CDR3 DNA: TGTGCCAGCAGCGTAATGGAGTCTGGGGCCAACGTCCTGACTTTC; CDR3 protein: CASSVMESGANVLTF
D gene: -; clone size: -; J gene: TRBJ1-6; V gene: TRBV3-1/TRBV3-2; CDR3 DNA: TGTGCCAGCAGCCCTGATGGCAGCTATAATTCACCCCTCCACTTT; CDR3 protein: CASSPDGSYNSPLHF
D gene: TRBD1; clone size: -; J gene: TRBJ1-3; V gene: TRBV7-7; CDR3 DNA: TGTGCCAGCAGCCCCAGCACAGGGGCTGGAAACACCATATATTTT; CDR3 protein: CASSPSTGAGNTIYF
D gene: -; clone size: -; J gene: TRBJ1-2; V gene: TRBV27; CDR3 DNA: TGTGCCAGCAGCCCAGGACTGAGAAATGGCTACACCTTC; CDR3 protein: CASSPGLRNGYTF
D gene: -; clone size: once; J gene: TRBJ2-1; V gene: TRBV21-1; CDR3 DNA: TGTGCCAGCAGCAAAGCCGCGGGACAGGGATCGGACAATGAGCAGTTCTTC; CDR3 protein: CASSKAAGQGSDNEQFF
D gene: TRBD2; clone size: -; J gene: TRBJ2-5; V gene: TRBV19; CDR3 DNA: TGTGCCAGTAGTATCCTAGCGGGGGGGCAGGAGACCCAGTACTTC; CDR3 protein: CASSILAGGQETQYF
D gene: -; clone size: few; J gene: TRBJ2-2; V gene: TRBV6-5; CDR3 DNA: TGTGCCAGCCAGAGCGCCGGGGAGCTGTTTTTT; CDR3 protein: CASQSAGELFF
D gene: TRBD1; clone size: -; J gene: TRBJ1-2; V gene: TRBV7-8; CDR3 DNA: TGTGCCAGCAGCTTCCGAGGGGACAGGGGGCTCGGTGGCTACACCTTC; CDR3 protein: CASSFRGDRGLGGYTF
D gene: -; clone size: -; J gene: TRBJ1-1; V gene: TRBV10-3; CDR3 DNA: TGTGCCATCAGCCAGGACTCTCAGAACACTGAAGCTTTCTTT; CDR3 protein: CAISQDSQNTEAFF
D gene: -; clone size: -; J gene: TRBJ1-1; V gene: TRBV7-2; CDR3 DNA: TGTGCCAGCAGCTTAAGACAGGAAGCTTTCTTT; CDR3 protein: CASSLRQEAFF
D gene: TRBD1; clone size: -; J gene: TRBJ1-6; V gene: TRBV19; CDR3 DNA: TGTGCCAGTAGTATGGGACAGGGAGGTTCACCCCTCCACTTT; CDR3 protein: CASSMGQGGSPLHF
D gene: TRBD1; clone size: -; J gene: TRBJ1-1; V gene: TRBV5-1; CDR3 DNA: TGCGCCAGCAGCTTCGTCCCAACAGGGGGCGGAAGGAACACTGAAGCTTTCTTT; CDR3 protein: CASSFVPTGGGRNTEAFF
D gene: -; clone size: -; J gene: TRBJ2-1; V gene: TRBV30; CDR3 DNA: TGTGCCTGGAGTGACCTCAACAGGTCCGAGCAGTTCTTC; CDR3 protein: CAWSDLNRSEQFF
D gene: TRBD1; clone size: -; J gene: TRBJ1-2; V gene: TRBV7-2; CDR3 DNA: TGTGCCAGCAGCTTCCGGACAGGTCGTAACTATGGCTACACCTTC; CDR3 protein: CASSFRTGRNYGYTF
D gene: -; clone size: -; J gene: TRBJ1-5; V gene: TRBV19; CDR3 DNA: TGTGCCAGTAGTAGCAGGGGAGAGGGGCCCCAGCATTTT; CDR3 protein: CASSSRGEGPQHF
D gene: -; clone size: once; J gene: TRBJ1-1; V gene: TRBV11-2; CDR3 DNA: TGTGCCAGCAGCATAAATGGCGGGATGAACACTGAAGCTTTCTTT; CDR3 protein: CASSINGGMNTEAFF
D gene: -; clone size: -; J gene: TRBJ1-4; V gene: TRBV6-5; CDR3 DNA: TGTGCCAGCAGCATAATCCGAGCGGGTAATGAAAAACTGTTTTTT; CDR3 protein: CASSIIRAGNEKLFF
D gene: -; clone size: -; J gene: TRBJ2-5; V gene: TRBV3-1/TRBV3-2; CDR3 DNA: TGTGCCAGCAGCCAAGGGACAAGACAAGAGACCCAGTACTTC; CDR3 protein: CASSQGTRQETQYF
D gene: -; clone size: -; J gene: TRBJ1-1; V gene: TRBV13; CDR3 DNA: TGTGCCAGCAGCTTTGGACAGAATGAAGCTTTCTTT; CDR3 protein: CASSFGQNEAFF
D gene: TRBD1; clone size: -; J gene: TRBJ2-7; V gene: TRBV29-1; CDR3 DNA: TGCAGCGTGAAAGGGACAGGGGGAATTTGGTCCTACGAGCAGTACTTC; CDR3 protein: CSVKGTGGIWSYEQYF
D gene: -; clone size: -; J gene: TRBJ1-2; V gene: TRBV6-6; CDR3 DNA: TGTGCCAGCAGTTACGATTTCACAGGGCTAAACTATGGCTACACCTTC; CDR3 protein: CASSYDFTGLNYGYTF
D gene: -; clone size: -; J gene: TRBJ1-3; V gene: TRBV30; CDR3 DNA: TGTGCCTTGGGACTGACTTCTGGAAACACCATATATTTT; CDR3 protein: CALGLTSGNTIYF
D gene: -; clone size: -; J gene: TRBJ1-1; V gene: TRBV6-2/TRBV6-3; CDR3 DNA: TGTGCCAGCAGTCACGACAGGATGAACACTGAAGCTTTCTTT; CDR3 protein: CASSHDRMNTEAFF
D gene: TRBD1; clone size: -; J gene: TRBJ1-5; V gene: TRBV7-9; CDR3 DNA: TGTGCCAGCAGTTCTGGGGGTGGCAAAGGGGACAGGCAGCCCCAGCATTTT; CDR3 protein: CASSSGGGKGDRQPQHF
D gene: TRBD1; clone size: -; J gene: TRBJ1-1; V gene: TRBV27; CDR3 DNA: TGTGCCAGCAGTTTATCGAAACAGGGGGCCACTGAAGCTTTCTTT; CDR3 protein: CASSLSKQGATEAFF
D gene: -; clone size: -; J gene: TRBJ1-2; V gene: TRBV2; CDR3 DNA: TGTGCCAGCAGGTACACATATGGCTACACCTTC; CDR3 protein: CASRYTYGYTF
D gene: -; clone size: -; J gene: TRBJ1-6; V gene: TRBV5-1; CDR3 DNA: TGCGCCAGCAGCTTGGAACAGCTTTCACCCCTCCACTTT; CDR3 protein: CASSLEQLSPLHF
D gene: -; clone size: -; J gene: TRBJ1-1; V gene: TRBV7-2; CDR3 DNA: TGTGCCAGCAGCGGACAGAAAGGGACTGAAGCTTTCTTT; CDR3 protein: CASSGQKGTEAFF